These 21 T cell receptor beta chains were sequenced from one sample in a study of metastatic and nonmetastatic thyroid tumors. Patients underwent thyroid surgery, and none had received any treatment before it. TCRdb reprocessed the PCR reads using MiXCR. The table has 43,000 or so clones, 16% seen once; the top ten hold roughly 22%. The sequencing input was blood. Receptors originate from a female donor with papillary thyroid cancer or a benign thyroid nodule (not recorded which). Some clones in this sample may be carry-over from other donors' samples.

This clone showed up many times. J is TRBJ2-2 and V is TRBV5-1; 11 positions match TRBD2. This CDR3 spans 15 amino acids. V shed 3 bases, J shed 7 bases, and the junction held 5 bases outside the gene matches. Germline V lookup: CDR1 SGHRS, CDR2 YFSETQ. This CDR3 is CASSSGTSGIGELFF. Here the CDR3 DNA reads TGCGCCAGCAGCTCCGGGACTAGCGGAATCGGGGAGCTGTTTTTT.

In this sample, this clone turned up many times. V and J are TRBV28 and TRBJ2-7; 7 nucleotides match TRBD1. CDR1 and CDR2 from the germline V gene are MDHEN and SYDVKM. Unmatched junction bases numbered 11, after V lost 5 bases and J lost 4 bases. The CDR3 has 15 amino acids. DNA of the CDR3: TGTGCCAGCAGTCCCCAACGGGGACAGCCTTACGAGCAGTACTTC. Its translation: CASSPQRGQPYEQYF.

This clone has at least ten counts. J is TRBJ2-3 and V is TRBV2, with D maybe TRBD2 (5 bases). CDR3 length: 15 residues. Germline V gene lookup returns CDR1 SNHLY and CDR2 FYNNEI. The germline V and J ends were trimmed by 6 bases and 1 base, with 14 bases remaining between them. Here the CDR3 reads CASRRLYLRTDTQYF. DNA for the CDR3: TGTGCCAGCAGGAGACTATATCTTCGCACAGATACGCAGTATTTT.

The table lists this clone with many counts. This chain uses TRBV2 with TRBJ1-2, with 9 bases aligning to TRBD1. This CDR3 region has 14 residues. Germline V gene data show CDR1 as SNHLY and CDR2 as FYNNEI. Trimming cost V 9 bases and J 4 bases; bases outside gene matches: 9. CDR3 in DNA: TGTGCCAGTATGGGACAGGGTAGATTCTATGGCTACACCTTC. This gives the protein CASMGQGRFYGYTF.

This clone was recorded a few times. This chain uses TRBV4-1 with TRBJ1-1; D ambiguous. The CDR3 contains 14 residues. Germline V CDR1 and CDR2: MGHRA, YSYEKL. With 3 bases removed from V and 1 base from J, the gap between germline ends came to 9 bases. CDR3 region: CASSHVGENTEAFF. In nucleotides, the CDR3 is TGCGCCAGCAGCCATGTGGGAGAGAACACTGAAGCTTTCTTT.

CDR3 sequence: CASSLASSYEQYF. The CDR3 DNA reads as TGTGCCAGCAGCTTAGCTAGCTCCTACGAGCAGTACTTC. The chain is built from TRBV7-2 and TRBJ2-7; D is ambiguous. Germline-derived CDR1 and CDR2 are SGHTA and FQGNSA. The CDR3 sequence is 13 residues long. Trimming pared 0 bases from V and 0 bases from J, leaving 3 bases between.

The chain combines TRBV11-1 with TRBJ2-6; TRBD1 matches 8 bases. In germline, CDR1 is SGHAT, CDR2 FQDESV (reference sequence). The V gene end was trimmed by 6 bases and the J gene end by 0 bases; junction bases not matched to a gene: 7. This CDR3 is 17 amino acids long. The CDR3 DNA sequence: TGTGCCAGCAGTGTACAGGGGGTGTTCTCTGGGGCCAACGTCCTGACTTTC. This codes for CASSVQGVFSGANVLTF.

Notes on this clone: Since a much larger clone is just one base distant, this may be a read error. V is TRBV6-2 or TRBV6-3 and J is TRBJ1-2, with 7 bases matching TRBD1. There are 14 residues in the CDR3. The V gene's germline CDR1 is MNHEY and CDR2 SVGEGT. J gave up 4 bases and V 9 bases, and 11 bases lay outside the gene matches. The DNA of the CDR3 is TGTGCCAGTAGTCTTGACAGGGAAGGCTATGGCTACACCTTC. It translates to CASSLDREGYGYTF.

This clone occurred a few times. Possible read error: a much larger clone is one base away. CDR3 coding DNA: TGTGCCAGCCCACCACCTGTGGAGGGATATGGCTACACCTTC. Translation: CASPPPVEGYGYTF. The rearrangement links TRBV18 to TRBJ1-2; no reliable D call. The CDR3 consists of 14 residues. Germline V CDR1 and CDR2: KGHSH, LQKENI. Variable domain in full (rest from reference TRBV18 and TRBJ1-2): NAGVMQNPRHLVRRRGQEARLRCSPMKGHSHVYWYRQLPEEGLKFMVYLQKENIIDESGMPKERFSAEFPKEGPSILRIQQVVRGDSAAYFCASPPPVEGYGYTFGSGTRLTVV.

This clone showed up just a few times. The V gene is TRBV12-3 or TRBV12-4, the J gene TRBJ2-2; unclear D gene. V was pared by 5 bases and J by 3 bases, with 10 bases between. The CDR3 covers 14 residues. The CDR3 here is CASSTALHTGELFF. The CDR3 DNA sequence: TGTGCCAGCAGTACTGCTCTACACACCGGGGAGCTGTTTTTT.

This clone was detected a few times. The sample has other DNA sequences that encode this CDR3 too. The CDR3 DNA reads TGCAGCGTTGGGGCAGGGCCCCAGGACATTCAGTACTTC. Translating it yields CSVGAGPQDIQYF. The chain is built from TRBV29-1 and TRBJ2-4; tentative D call: TRBD1 (5 bases). The length of the CDR3 is 13 residues. In germline, CDR1 is SQVTM, CDR2 ANQGSEA. The germline V and J ends were trimmed by 4 bases and 8 bases, with 15 bases remaining between them.

This clone appeared many times. The chain couples TRBV30 to TRBJ2-2; D call uncertain. The CDR3 runs 13 residues. Deletions cut 2 bases from V and 2 bases from J, with 6 bases between. The germline gives CDR1 GTSNPN, CDR2 SVGIG (reference sequence). In DNA, the CDR3 is TGTGCCTGGAGTCGGAGAAACACCGGGGAGCTGTTTTTT. Translating gives CAWSRRNTGELFF.

This clone appeared many times. The V and J genes are TRBV5-6 and TRBJ1-4; 10 bases agree with TRBD1. The J segment lost 8 bases and the V segment lost 2 bases, leaving 12 bases of the junction unmatched. The CDR3 loop spans 17 amino acids. Germline V gives CDR1 SGHDT, CDR2 YYEEEE. CDR3 nucleotides: TGTGCCAGCAGCTTAAATCACCGGGACAGGGGTCACGAAAAACTGTTTTTT. Its translation: CASSLNHRDRGHEKLFF.

The CDR3: CASSFVQGAGVMGEQFF. The CDR3 coding sequence is TGTGCCAGCAGCTTCGTACAGGGGGCAGGGGTCATGGGTGAGCAGTTCTTC. The chain couples TRBV7-6 to TRBJ2-1, with 9 bases aligning to TRBD1. This CDR3 is built from 17 residues. J gave up 9 bases and V 3 bases, and 15 bases lay outside the gene matches. The germline V gene encodes CDR1 SGHVS and CDR2 FNYEAQ.

Remarks on this clone: A much larger clone lies one base from this, so it may be a read error. Other DNA sequences in this sample translate to the same CDR3. The chain carries TRBV18 and TRBJ2-7; TRBD1 matches 9 bases. Germline V gives CDR1 KGHSH, CDR2 LQKENI. The CDR3 has 15 amino acids. V shed 5 bases and J 3 bases; nucleotides not matched to a gene: 8. The CDR3 sequence is CASSSSGTGLYEQYF. The CDR3 bases are TGTGCCAGCTCATCCTCAGGGACAGGGCTCTACGAGCAGTACTTC.

Many counts were recorded for this clone. The gene calls are TRBV11-2 and TRBJ1-1; 10 bases fit TRBD1. CDR3 length: 18 residues. The J segment lost 5 bases and the V segment lost 0 bases, leaving 12 bases of the junction unmatched. In germline, CDR1 is SGHAT, CDR2 FQNNGV. CDR3 bases: TGTGCCAGCAGCTTAGATTCCAGGTTCGGACAGGGGGGTACTGAAGCTTTCTTT. This codes for CASSLDSRFGQGGTEAFF.

By proportion, this clone is medium-sized. The rearrangement uses TRBV6-1 and TRBJ2-1; 10 bases align to TRBD2. The germline V gene encodes CDR1 MNHNS and CDR2 SASEGT. V trimming: 5 bases; J trimming: 7 bases; junction bases outside the gene matches: 11. The CDR3 runs 16 residues. The CDR3: CASSPISSGSRNEQFF. The CDR3 DNA is TGTGCCAGCAGTCCGATCTCTAGCGGGAGTAGGAATGAGCAGTTCTTC.

This clone was observed a few times. The chain uses TRBV20-1 and TRBJ1-2; a possible D gene is TRBD1 (6 bases). Germline V lookup: CDR1 DFQATT, CDR2 SNEGSKA (reference sequence). This CDR3 comprises 13 residues. Trimming pared 3 bases from V and 3 bases from J, leaving 11 bases between. The CDR3 DNA is TGCAGTGCTAGTACCTCAGGGGACTATGGCTACACCTTC. Residues: CSASTSGDYGYTF.

This clone was found many times. CDR3 coding DNA: TGTGCCAGCAGCCCCCTTAAAGGCGGGAACACCGGGGAGCTGTTTTTT. Its protein is CASSPLKGGNTGELFF. The chain carries TRBV11-1 and TRBJ2-2; D is unresolved. V was cut by 5 bases and J by 1 base, with 14 bases left in between. Germline-derived CDR1 and CDR2 are SGHAT and FQDESV (reference sequence). The CDR3 has 16 residues.

This clone was observed at least ten times. The chain links TRBV18 to TRBJ1-1; D gene ambiguous. The CDR3 totals 16 residues. V was shortened by 3 bases and J by 1 base, with 15 bases between the two germline ends. The germline V gene has CDR1 KGHSH and CDR2 LQKENI. The CDR3 region is CASSPLTSDGNTEAFF. The CDR3 nucleotides read TGTGCCAGCTCACCCCTCACATCCGACGGGAACACTGAAGCTTTCTTT.

The sample holds many counts of this clone. The chain has TRBV6-5 and TRBJ2-7; 10 bases fit TRBD2. This CDR3 is built from 15 residues. CDR1 is MNHEY and CDR2 is SVGAGI in the germline V gene. J was trimmed by 4 bases and V by 4 bases; bases with no gene match: 7. CDR3 residues: CASSFSGTSEYEQYF. In DNA, the CDR3 is TGTGCCAGCAGTTTCTCCGGGACTAGCGAATACGAGCAGTACTTC.